This TCR beta chain was obtained from a study of spatial heterogeneity in lung cancer. Turning to the study itself: Detection consistently captured more beta-chain sequences than alpha-chain sequences. The study observed each unique TCR and UMI combination more than ten times on average in raw reads.

The sample holds many counts of this clonotype. The CDR3 spans 13 residues. The V and J ends lost 3 bases and 2 bases respectively, with 5 bases between them. CDR1 and CDR2 from the germline V gene are SGHTA and FQGNSA. Time point of the sample: sample taken at primary tumor resection. Whole RNA obtained from tumor, nontumor lung or frozen PBMC underwent sequencing without sorting. Every individual TCR cDNA molecule carried its own unique molecular identifier, which allowed correction of PCR and sequencing errors. TCRdb re-derived calls from the 5' RACE reads in MiXCR, one entry per CDR3 protein. The sample has 39,000 or so distinct CDR3 sequences, around 3.3% seen once.

The source is a male donor with early-stage non-small cell lung cancer. V usage is TRBV7-2 and J usage is TRBJ2-1; D is unresolved. Sequenced here: normal lung tissue next to the tumor, sampled at surgery. Here the CDR3 DNA reads TGTGCCAGCAGCTTTGACCCCTACAATGAGCAGTTCTTC. It specifies CASSFDPYNEQFF.